The rows below give T cell receptor beta chains drawn from one sample of a study of cytomegalovirus exposure and HLA in healthy donors. Clones were read by immunoSEQ multiplex PCR, and TCRdb kept only the in-frame ones, dropping some. Of 150,000 or so clones listed, roughly 82% are singletons. Sequenced: PBMCs. Every receptor here comes from a man under 40 in good health and CMV-seronegative. The CDR3 runs from the conserved cysteine through the conserved F or W. A D gene is named only where the DNA matches it firmly. Clone size is stated in some rows and not others, as once, few, many or a class when expanded.

size | J | V | D | DNA | CDR3
NA | TRBJ2-7 | TRBV28 | NA | TGTGCCAGCAGTTTTCATTGGGGCGACGAGCAGTACTTC | CASSFHWGDEQYF
NA | TRBJ2-7 | TRBV30 | NA | TGTGCCTGGACAGGAGGCGCCTACGAGCAGTACTTC | CAWTGGAYEQYF
NA | TRBJ2-5 | TRBV2 | TRBD1 | TGTGCCAGCAGCAAACAGGGGCAGGAGACCCAGTACTTC | CASSKQGQETQYF
NA | TRBJ2-7 | TRBV2 | TRBD2 | TGTGCCAGCAGAGGGACTAGCGGTTCCTACGAGCAGTACTTC | CASRGTSGSYEQYF
NA | TRBJ1-3 | TRBV5-6 | NA | TGTGCCAGCAGCTTGACAGGCCGGAACTCTGGAAACACCATATATTTT | CASSLTGRNSGNTIYF
NA | TRBJ2-1 | TRBV15 | NA | TGTGCCACCAGCAGCGAGAGGGATGAGCAGTTCTTC | CATSSERDEQFF
NA | TRBJ2-7 | TRBV5-5 | TRBD2 | TGTGCCAGCAGCTTGGCCAGGAGACTAGCGGGCCCCTACGAGCAGTACTTC | CASSLARRLAGPYEQYF
once | TRBJ2-3 | TRBV2 | NA | TGTGCCAGCAGTGGCCAGGGCGGTTCAGATACGCAGTATTTT | CASSGQGGSDTQYF
NA | TRBJ2-1 | TRBV4-2 | TRBD2 | TGTGCCAGCAGCCAAGAGCCTAGCGGGAGCCTCAATGAGCAGTTCTTC | CASSQEPSGSLNEQFF
NA | TRBJ2-5 | TRBV6-5 | NA | TGTGCCAGCAGTTATGGCGGGGCAAAGGGAGAGACCCAGTACTTC | CASSYGGAKGETQYF
NA | TRBJ2-2 | TRBV2 | TRBD1 | TGTGCCAGCAAGGGGACAGGGGCCGGCGGGGAGCTGTTTTTT | CASKGTGAGGELFF
NA | TRBJ2-1 | TRBV19 | NA | TGTGCCAGTAGTATTACAGGGAGCTCCTACAATGAGCAGTTCTTC | CASSITGSSYNEQFF
NA | TRBJ2-1 | TRBV5-4 | NA | TGTGCCAGCAGCTTGAGGTCCGGACAGCTTAATGAGCAGTTCTTC | CASSLRSGQLNEQFF
NA | TRBJ1-6 | TRBV6-5 | TRBD1 | TGTGCCAGCAGTTTCCGGGACAGGGGAGGTTCACCCCTCCACTTT | CASSFRDRGGSPLHF
NA | TRBJ2-3 | TRBV5-1 | NA | TGCGCCAGCAGCTTGGACAGGGGCACAGATACGCAGTATTTT | CASSLDRGTDTQYF
NA | TRBJ2-5 | TRBV6-5 | TRBD2 | TGTGCCAGCAGTTACTCCAGACTAGCGGGAGGCGAGACCCAGTACTTC | CASSYSRLAGGETQYF
NA | TRBJ2-6 | TRBV30 | TRBD2 | TGTGCCTCCCGGGGGGGTGCAGGGGCCAACGGCCTGACTTTC | CASRGGAGANGLTF
NA | TRBJ1-1 | TRBV11-2 | NA | TGTGCCAGCAGCTCCACGGGGAGGGCTTCGAGGACTGAAGCTTTCTTT | CASSSTGRASRTEAFF
NA | TRBJ2-4 | TRBV4-1 | TRBD1 | TGCGCCAGCAGCCTACGACAGGGCCGTGATGTGGCCAAAAACAGTCAGTACTTC | CASSLRQGRDVAKNSQYF
NA | TRBJ1-4 | TRBV6-5 | NA | TGTGCCAGCAGTTACTCGCGGGCGACCGATGAAAAACTGTTTTTT | CASSYSRATDEKLFF
few | TRBJ2-2 | TRBV4-1 | TRBD1 | TGCGCCAGCAGCACAAGGGGGCCGAACACCGGGGAGCTGTTTTTT | CASSTRGPNTGELFF
NA | TRBJ1-5 | TRBV28 | NA | TGTGCCAGCAGCCCTGGACGCATACCTTTCGGAGGTCAGCCCCAGCATTTT | CASSPGRIPFGGQPQHF
NA | TRBJ2-6 | TRBV4-1 | TRBD1 | TGCGCCAGCAGCCAAGAGCGCAGGGGGCCAGGGGCCAACGTCCTGACTTTC | CASSQERRGPGANVLTF
NA | TRBJ2-3 | TRBV1 | NA | TGCACCAGCAGCCAGTTACTAGCGGGGGGCACAGATACGCAGTATTTT | CTSSQLLAGGTDTQYF
NA | TRBJ2-1 | TRBV10-3 | NA | TGTGCCTCCTCGGACACCACCTACAATGAGCAGTTCTTC | CASSDTTYNEQFF
once | TRBJ2-2 | TRBV25-1 | TRBD1 | TGTGCCAGCAGACGACAGGGGTCGAACACCGGGGAGCTGTTTTTT | CASRRQGSNTGELFF
NA | TRBJ1-6 | TRBV5-8 | TRBD1 | TGTGCCAGCAGCGACAGGGTGGCGGATTCACCCCTCCACTTT | CASSDRVADSPLHF
few | TRBJ1-1 | TRBV28 | NA | TGTGCCAGCAGTTCCGGGACACCGAACACTGAAGCTTTCTTT | CASSSGTPNTEAFF
few | TRBJ2-7 | TRBV5-1 | TRBD1 | TGCGCCAGCAGCTTAACAGGGGACCTAAACGAGCAGTACTTC | CASSLTGDLNEQYF
NA | TRBJ2-5 | TRBV5-6 | NA | TGTGCCAGCAGCTTACAGGGGAGGGAGACCCAGTACTTC | CASSLQGRETQYF
NA | TRBJ1-4 | TRBV11-2 | NA | TGTGCCAGCAGCTTAGGGCGGCTGACTGAAAAACTGTTTTTT | CASSLGRLTEKLFF
NA | TRBJ1-5 | TRBV5-5 | TRBD1 | TGTGCCAGCAGCTTACGGACAGGGGACGAGCCCCAGCATTTT | CASSLRTGDEPQHF
once | TRBJ2-5 | TRBV15 | TRBD1 | TGTGCCACCAGCAGCCTCAGACAGGGGGATGGGGAGACCCAGTACTTC | CATSSLRQGDGETQYF
once | TRBJ1-1 | TRBV11-2 | TRBD1 | TGTGCCAGCAGCTTCCTCTACAGGGGCGAAGACACTGAAGCTTTCTTT | CASSFLYRGEDTEAFF
NA | TRBJ2-1 | TRBV9 | TRBD2 | TGTGCCAGCAGCGTAGTAGGTCTAGCGGGGATCCTCTCCTACAATGAGCAGTTCTTC | CASSVVGLAGILSYNEQFF
NA | TRBJ1-5 | TRBV18 | NA | TGTGCCAGCTCGCCCTACGGAGATCAGCCCCAGCATTTT | CASSPYGDQPQHF
few | TRBJ1-6 | TRBV27 | TRBD1 | TGTGCCAGCAGTTTATCGACCAGGGGGGACTCACCCCTCCACTTT | CASSLSTRGDSPLHF
NA | TRBJ2-1 | TRBV28 | NA | TGTGCCAGCAGTTTGCCCGCCCAGGGGATTTCCCTTAACAATGAGCAGTTCTTC | CASSLPAQGISLNNEQFF
NA | TRBJ2-6 | TRBV6-5 | NA | TGTGCCAGCAGTTACAGAGGGTCGGCCGGGGCCAACGTCCTGACTTTC | CASSYRGSAGANVLTF
NA | TRBJ2-1 | TRBV5-1 | TRBD2 | TGCGCCAGCAGCTTATTAGCGGGAGCGGACAAGGGCAATGAGCAGTTCTTC | CASSLLAGADKGNEQFF
NA | TRBJ2-1 | TRBV13 | NA | TGTGCCAGCAGCTTAGAGCGGGCCTACAATGAGCAGTTCTTC | CASSLERAYNEQFF
NA | TRBJ2-3 | TRBV19 | NA | TGTGCCAGTAGGGGCGGGGATTCTAGCACAGATACGCAGTATTTT | CASRGGDSSTDTQYF
few | TRBJ1-3 | TRBV5-4 | NA | TGTGCCAGCAGGCCAGGAGGATCTGGAAACACCATATATTTT | CASRPGGSGNTIYF
NA | TRBJ1-1 | TRBV5-4 | TRBD1 | TGTGCCAGCAGCTTGAACGTAGACGGACAGGATGGTACCTTT | CASSLNVDGQDGTF
NA | TRBJ2-2 | TRBV19 | TRBD1 | TGTGCCAGTAAGGACAGGGGGCTTGGCACCGGGGAGCTGTTTTTT | CASKDRGLGTGELFF
NA | TRBJ2-5 | TRBV7-2 | TRBD1 | TGTGCCAGCAGCTCACCGGACAGGACAGGGGAGACCCAGTACTTC | CASSSPDRTGETQYF
NA | TRBJ2-1 | TRBV19 | TRBD1 | TGTGCCAGTAGTATCCCCGGACAGGGGAGTGGTGAGCAGTTCTTC | CASSIPGQGSGEQFF